This T cell receptor beta chain was sequenced in a study of OX40 agonist ivuxolimab in advanced cancers. Study background: Patients took ivuxolimab, an agonistic anti-OX40 (CD134) antibody.

Worth noting for this clone: What it binds is not known.

General study results and limits: Certain nonresponding patients likewise had low normalized T-cell clonal expansion. Among T cells, CD8+ cells averaged more expanded clones than CD4+ cells.

Sequenced by immunoSEQ multiplex PCR; TCRdb stores in-frame clones only, minus some. Here the sample spans approximately 47,000 clones, 80% to 90% being singletons. The sampling schedule covered blood at baseline, cycle 4 day 1, and cycle 7 day 1. The source of this sequence is an adult with an advanced solid tumor such as melanoma, head and neck, liver or kidney cancer. The sample in question was CD4+ or CD8+ T cells sorted from blood, obtained in a trial of the OX40 agonist ivuxolimab.

Here the CDR3 reads CAWSVGLAKNIQYF. CDR3 bases: TGTGCCTGGTCAGTAGGACTAGCCAAAAACATTCAGTACTTC. The V and J genes are TRBV30 and TRBJ2-4; TRBD2 is a possible D gene (5 bases). The V end was cut by 5 bases, the J end by 0 bases, with 11 bases between. Looked up from germline, CDR1 is GTSNPN and CDR2 is SVGIG (reference sequence). The CDR3 loop spans 14 amino acids.